This T cell receptor beta chain was identified during a study of shared clonotypes between healthy human individuals. Across the whole study: The donor pool was made up of a couple of women and three men aged 18 to 49. CD8 memory received one plate per donor, CD8 naive two, CD4 memory three and CD4 naive three. Study-wide points: Generation probabilities of non-shared clonotypes were lower (relative to those shared by all four donors). Several donors showed sharing of about 5.5% of naive CD4 clonotypes.

About this clone itself: The antigen is undetermined.

Germline CDR1 WNHNN, CDR2 SYGVQD (reference sequence). Trimming removed 3 bases from V and 5 bases from J, with 14 bases in between. The CDR3 is 15 amino acids. The data were produced by immunoSEQ multiplex PCR, yet TCRdb's version contains in-frame clones alone and is incomplete. This table holds 1,500,000 or so clones, over 95% found once. Sequencing was done on a sample of naive CD4+ T cells sorted from blood. Subset of the sample: CD45RA+ positively selected. The receptor was isolated from a young man in good health. The rearrangement joins TRBV10-1 to TRBJ2-1; D is perhaps TRBD2 (5 bases). CDR3 loop: CASSDGSSPNNEQFF. The DNA for the CDR3 is TGCGCCAGCAGTGATGGGTCTAGCCCTAACAATGAGCAGTTCTTC.